The 29 T cell receptor beta chains below come from one sample, sequenced in a study of blood T cells in healthy people across ages. Next came a second PCR, run for about 7 to 12 cycles, which used a sample-barcoded 5' primer along with a J-beta primer mix. TCRdb re-called the 5' RACE reads through MiXCR, storing one row per CDR3 protein. The sample shows over 1,200,000 distinct CDR3 sequences, around 59% of them seen only once. Sequencing was performed on blood. The receptors stem from a young man in good health.

The V call is TRBV25-1, the J call TRBJ2-1; unclear D gene. CDR3 size: 17 residues. CDR1 is MGHDK and CDR2 is SYGVNS in the germline V gene. Trimming took 7 bases from V and 1 from J, leaving 20 bases between them. CDR3 sequence (DNA): TGTGCCAGCATTGGGCCCCCAGAGCGTGATTCCTACAATGAGCAGTTCTTC. This gives the protein CASIGPPERDSYNEQFF.

The table lists this clonotype with a count of one. The chain employs TRBV5-4 and TRBJ1-1; D possibly corresponds to TRBD1 (5 bases). Trimming stripped 7 bases from V and 3 bases from J, with 13 bases between. The germline gives CDR1 SGHNT, CDR2 YYREEE (reference sequence). CDR3 length equals 13 residues. In DNA form, the CDR3 reads TGTGCCAGCCGACTGGACACATACACTGAAGCTTTCTTT. Translating it yields CASRLDTYTEAFF. Full variable domain (outside the CDR3, taken from reference TRBV5-4 and TRBJ1-1): ETGVTQSPTHLIKTRGQQVTLRCSSQSGHNTVSWYQQALGQGPQFIFQYYREEENGRGNFPPRFSGLQFPNYSSELNVNALELDDSALYLCASRLDTYTEAFFGQGTRLTVV.

This clonotype turned up a few times. CDR3 protein: CASRGSSGAYEQYF. Here the CDR3 DNA reads TGTGCCAGCAGGGGATCTTCAGGAGCCTACGAGCAGTACTTC. This chain connects TRBV2 to TRBJ2-7; D unresolved. Trimming shortened V by 6 bases and J by 2 bases, and 14 bases separated the two germline ends. Germline CDR1 is SNHLY and CDR2 is FYNNEI. The CDR3 runs to 14 residues.

The J gene is TRBJ1-6, the V gene TRBV12-3 or TRBV12-4, with D possibly matching TRBD1 (5 bases). V was trimmed by 3 bases and J by 7 bases, leaving 19 bases between them. This CDR3 has 17 residues. The CDR3 loop is CASSFGAGQIWNSPLHF. Here the CDR3 DNA reads TGTGCCAGCAGTTTTGGGGCAGGGCAAATTTGGAATTCACCCCTCCACTTT.

The table lists this clonotype with a few counts. This chain joins TRBV7-2 and TRBJ2-3; D tentatively reads TRBD1 or TRBD2 (5 bases each). V lost 1 base and J lost 5, with 13 bases in between. Germline CDR1 SGHTA, CDR2 FQGNSA. This CDR3 is 15 amino acids long. Here the CDR3 DNA reads TGTGCCAGCAGCTTAGGGGGGACCACCTTAGATACGCAGTATTTT. Translated: CASSLGGTTLDTQYF.

This clonotype has a handful of counts. The V and J genes are TRBV7-9 and TRBJ2-7; D unresolved. The CDR3 sequence is 13 residues long. Trimming took off 0 bases at V and 12 bases at J, with 15 bases between the two ends. Germline CDR1 is SEHNR and CDR2 is FQNEAQ (reference sequence). The CDR3 nucleotides are TGTGCCAGCAGCTTAGCGGTGGGTCGACTGTCGTACTTC. It encodes CASSLAVGRLSYF.

CDR3 sequence: CSVRSEVEYF. The CDR3 DNA follows: TGCAGCGTTCGTTCGGAGGTGGAGTACTTC. V and J are TRBV29-1 and TRBJ2-7, with D maybe TRBD2 (5 bases). CDR1 and CDR2 (germline): SQVTM, ANQGSEA. Trimming cost V 5 bases and J 11 bases, with 13 bases left between them. This CDR3 spans 10 amino acids.

This sequence joins TRBV7-6 and TRBJ1-2; D is perhaps TRBD1 (6 bases). Germline-derived CDR1 and CDR2 are SGHVS and FNYEAQ. CDR3 length equals 15 residues. V was pared by 2 bases and J by 2 bases, with 12 bases between. This chain's CDR3 is CASSLTGSPNYGYTF. CDR3 nucleotide sequence: TGTGCCAGCAGCTTAACAGGGTCCCCAAACTATGGCTACACCTTC.

The chain combines TRBV28 with TRBJ2-5; TRBD2 matches at 7 bases. This CDR3 is 14 amino acids long. CDR1 is MDHEN, CDR2 SYDVKM, per germline. V shed 8 bases and J 0 bases; nucleotides not matched to a gene: 6. CDR3 sequence reads: CASGSGEYQETQYF. The CDR3 nucleotides read TGTGCCAGCGGGAGCGGGGAGTACCAAGAGACCCAGTACTTC.

The chain has TRBV27 and TRBJ1-2; 7 positions match TRBD1. This CDR3 region has 15 residues. Germline values: CDR1 MNHEY, CDR2 SMNVEV (reference sequence). Germline trimming cut 5 bases from V and 4 bases from J; bases unmatched to any gene: 10. The CDR3 loop is CASSPSDREGYGYTF. CDR3 in DNA: TGTGCCAGCAGTCCCTCCGACAGGGAAGGCTATGGCTACACCTTC.

The chain uses TRBV6-2 or TRBV6-3 and TRBJ2-7; D unresolved. The CDR3 is 16 residues long. Germline V gene data show CDR1 as MNHEY and CDR2 as SVGEGT. Trimming cost V 8 bases and J 1 base, with 21 bases left between them. DNA for the CDR3: TGTGCCAGCGCTGGCCTGAACAGAGGCGCTTCCTACGAGCAGTACTTC. Translation gives CASAGLNRGASYEQYF.

The CDR3 loop is CASSQDGLHNEKLFF. The DNA of the CDR3 is TGCGCCAGCAGCCAAGACGGGCTTCATAATGAAAAACTGTTTTTT. The chain combines TRBV4-3 with TRBJ1-4; no definite D call. V dropped 0 bases and J dropped 4 bases, with 9 bases sitting between them. There are 15 residues in the CDR3. Germline CDR1 is LGHNA and CDR2 is YSLEER.

This sequence joins TRBV7-9 and TRBJ1-2, with 11 bases identical to TRBD1. There are 14 residues in the CDR3. Per germline, CDR1 SEHNR and CDR2 FQNEAQ (reference sequence). The ends lost 5 bases at V and 7 bases at J; junction bases unmatched: 6. For the CDR3, the DNA is TGTGCCAGCAGCGCCGGACAGGGGGCGGGTGGCTACACCTTC. This sequence encodes CASSAGQGAGGYTF.

V is TRBV7-8 and J is TRBJ1-2; no clear D gene. This CDR3 has 14 residues. Trimming cost V 7 bases and J 6 bases, with 18 bases left between them. The germline V gene encodes CDR1 SGHVS and CDR2 FQNEAQ. CDR3 nucleotides: TGTGCCAGCACCATCTTAGGAGATTTTGATGGCTACACCTTC. Amino acid sequence: CASTILGDFDGYTF.

The CDR3: CASSQRQGQSTEAFF. DNA for the CDR3: TGTGCCAGCAGCCAACGACAGGGCCAATCCACTGAAGCTTTCTTT. This chain uses TRBV7-9 with TRBJ1-1; 7 bases line up with TRBD1. Germline CDR1 reads SEHNR; CDR2 reads FQNEAQ (reference sequence). Losses at the gene ends were 5 bases for V and 4 bases for J; bases not matched to a gene: 10. CDR3 length: 15 residues.

A single count supports this clonotype. The chain has TRBV14 and TRBJ2-4; D may match TRBD1 or TRBD2 (6 bases each). The J call may be mistaken, given a closer DNA end match to TRBJ2-7. The CDR3 is made up of 14 amino acids. Germline V CDR1 and CDR2: SGHDN, FVKESK. CDR3 region: CASSKGGGYYEQYF. The CDR3, as DNA: TGTGCCAGCAGCAAAGGGGGAGGATACTACGAGCAGTACTTC.

The sample holds a few counts of this clonotype. V gene TRBV5-1 combines with J gene TRBJ2-4; the D gene could be TRBD1 or TRBD2 (5 bases each). CDR1 SGHRS and CDR2 YFSETQ come from the germline V gene. This CDR3 comprises 17 residues. Trimming pared 4 bases from V and 1 base from J, leaving 18 bases between. CDR3 bases: TGCGCCAGCAGCCCCCCCCGGGACGTTGCGGCCAAAAACATTCAGTACTTC. Its translation is CASSPPRDVAAKNIQYF. The full variable domain, its missing parts supplied by reference TRBV5-1 and TRBJ2-4, is KAGVTQTPRYLIKTRGQQVTLSCSPISGHRSVSWYQQTPGQGLQFLFEYFSETQRNKGNFPGRFSGRQFSNSRSEMNVSTLELGDSALYLCASSPPRDVAAKNIQYFGAGTRLSVL.

This clonotype was detected many times. V gene TRBV27 combines with J gene TRBJ2-7; tentatively, D is TRBD1 or TRBD2 (5 bases each). The germline V and J ends were trimmed by 6 bases and 6 bases, with 9 bases remaining between them. From germline, CDR1 is MNHEY and CDR2 SMNVEV (reference sequence). This CDR3 is 11 amino acids long. The CDR3 nucleotides are TGTGCCAGCAGCTTTGGGGGCGAGCAGTACTTC. Protein sequence: CASSFGGEQYF.

The chain combines TRBV6-6 with TRBJ2-7; 7 bases map to TRBD2. From germline, CDR1 is MNHNY and CDR2 SVGAGI (reference sequence). J lost 10 bases, V lost 2 bases, and 14 bases had no gene match. The CDR3 has 15 residues. The CDR3 region is CASSYGGEVGEAQYF. In DNA form, the CDR3 reads TGTGCCAGCAGTTACGGGGGGGAAGTCGGGGAGGCCCAGTACTTC.

The chain is built from TRBV19 and TRBJ1-2, with D unclear. CDR3 length: 13 amino acids. CDR1 and CDR2 from the germline V gene are LNHDA and SQIVND (reference sequence). V was shortened by 5 bases and J by 4 bases, with 11 bases between the two germline ends. The CDR3 loop reads CASSPALFYGYTF. In nucleotides, the CDR3 is TGTGCCAGTAGTCCTGCACTATTCTATGGCTACACCTTC.

The V and J genes are TRBV6-1 and TRBJ2-3; D uncertain. Germline CDR1 is MNHNS and CDR2 is SASEGT. The CDR3 covers 15 residues. The V end lost 1 base, the J end lost 2 bases, and 10 bases lay between the germline ends. CDR3: CASSEVDGNTDTQYF. DNA of the CDR3: TGTGCCAGCAGTGAAGTGGACGGAAACACAGATACGCAGTATTTT.

This chain joins TRBV20-1 and TRBJ2-4; D possibly corresponds to TRBD2 (5 bases). The CDR3 is 13 residues long. V lost 6 bases and J 1 base, leaving 10 bases between the germline ends. Germline-derived CDR1 and CDR2 are DFQATT and SNEGSKA (reference sequence). The CDR3 reads CSARAEAKNIQYF. The CDR3 nucleotides are TGCAGTGCCCGAGCGGAGGCCAAAAACATTCAGTACTTC.

The chain uses TRBV7-6 and TRBJ2-1; TRBD1 aligns across 8 bases. Germline-derived CDR1 and CDR2 are SGHVS and FNYEAQ. There are 16 residues in the CDR3. The V and J ends lost 0 bases and 8 bases, in that order; junction bases with no gene match: 9. The CDR3 reads CASSLAPGQEGYEQFF. The CDR3 region has the DNA TGTGCCAGCAGCTTAGCGCCGGGACAGGAGGGGTATGAGCAGTTCTTC.

This clonotype was observed a single time. The V and J genes are TRBV4-3 and TRBJ2-7; 10 bases fit TRBD2. The CDR3 loop spans 15 amino acids. In germline, CDR1 is LGHNA, CDR2 YSLEER. J was trimmed by 2 bases and V by 3 bases; bases with no gene match: 4. CDR3 region: CASSHLAGATYEQYF. CDR3 sequence (DNA): TGCGCCAGCAGCCACCTAGCGGGGGCCACCTACGAGCAGTACTTC.

This clonotype was picked up a small number of times. V usage is TRBV20-1 and J usage is TRBJ2-5; D is unresolved. V gave up 8 bases and J gave up 2 bases, with 12 bases separating them. Germline CDR1 reads DFQATT; CDR2 reads SNEGSKA (reference sequence). This CDR3 is built from 12 residues. The CDR3 region is CSSADVQETQYF. DNA of the CDR3: TGCAGTTCGGCAGATGTACAAGAGACCCAGTACTTC.

The count of this clonotype is one. The V and J genes are TRBV2 and TRBJ2-1; 8 bases fit TRBD2. Unmatched junction bases numbered 10, after V lost 4 bases and J lost 2 bases. This CDR3 contains 17 residues. Germline CDR1 and CDR2: SNHLY and FYNNEI. In DNA, the CDR3 is TGTGCCAGCAGTGGCCCGTCTACTAGCGGCCCCTACAATGAGCAGTTCTTC. Amino acid sequence: CASSGPSTSGPYNEQFF.

The chain is built from TRBV2 and TRBJ2-3; 9 positions match TRBD2. With 6 bases clipped from V and 4 bases from J, the junction kept 20 bases outside the gene matches. This CDR3 is 19 amino acids long. Per germline, CDR1 SNHLY and CDR2 FYNNEI. The CDR3 protein is CASSPTGLAGIESPDTQYF. The CDR3 DNA reads TGTGCCAGCAGCCCCACCGGGCTAGCGGGGATAGAGAGCCCAGATACGCAGTATTTT. Variable domain in full (rest from reference TRBV2 and TRBJ2-3): EPEVTQTPSHQVTQMGQEVILRCVPISNHLYFYWYRQILGQKVEFLVSFYNNEISEKSEIFDDQFSVERPDGSNFTLKIRSTKLEDSAMYFCASSPTGLAGIESPDTQYFGPGTRLTVL.

The J gene is TRBJ2-1, the V gene TRBV10-3, with D tentatively TRBD1 or TRBD2 (5 bases each). The CDR3 totals 14 residues. Germline V CDR1 and CDR2: ENHRY, SYGVKD. Trimming removed 4 bases at V and 5 bases at J, with 12 bases between. CDR3 in amino acids: CAISVRDGHNEQFF. CDR3 nucleotide sequence: TGTGCCATCAGTGTCCGGGACGGACACAATGAGCAGTTCTTC.

This clonotype has only one observation. This chain joins TRBV6-2 or TRBV6-3 and TRBJ2-7; no reliable D call. V gave up 11 bases and J gave up 2 bases, with 25 bases separating them. Germline lookup yields CDR1 MNHEY and CDR2 SVGEGT. The CDR3 runs 16 residues. For the CDR3, the DNA is TGTGCCTCAGCCCCCGGCCCAGGCCCCTTCGCCTACGAGCAGTACTTC. Protein product: CASAPGPGPFAYEQYF.